This entry concerns a single TCR beta chain. No antigen is known for it. These data come from a study of Ad26.COV2.S vaccination and SARS-CoV-2 variants. Across the study: Administration of Ad26.COV2.S was intramuscular, either once or twice 56 days apart. Study-level results: Reportedly, spike-specific CD8+ and CD4+ T cell responses achieved substantial breadth once vaccination had taken place. Vaccine recipients posted higher spike-specific TCR breadth than their placebo counterparts.

As for treatment: 15 to 20 received Ad26.COV2.S at low or high dose, single or two shots; about 5 received placebo; per-sample allocation not given. All samples were drawn on day 63, counting from the first vaccine or placebo injection. Assay: immunoSEQ multiplex PCR; the TCRdb copy retains only in-frame clones and omits some. The table records about 320,000 clones, approximately 86% of them present only once. Trimming took off 6 bases at V and 1 base at J, with 11 bases between the two ends. This CDR3 has 14 residues. CDR1 is LNHNV, CDR2 YYDKDF, per germline (reference sequence). The sequenced sample was peripheral blood, obtained in a trial of Ad26.COV2.S vaccine versus placebo. This TCR derives from a person between 18 and 60 years old who received the Ad26.COV2.S COVID-19 vaccine or a placebo. V usage is TRBV15 and J usage is TRBJ2-3, with a tentative D call TRBD2 (7 bases). The CDR3 DNA follows: TGTGCCACCAGTAAAGGGGGGGGCACAGATACGCAGTATTTT. It encodes CATSKGGGTDTQYF.